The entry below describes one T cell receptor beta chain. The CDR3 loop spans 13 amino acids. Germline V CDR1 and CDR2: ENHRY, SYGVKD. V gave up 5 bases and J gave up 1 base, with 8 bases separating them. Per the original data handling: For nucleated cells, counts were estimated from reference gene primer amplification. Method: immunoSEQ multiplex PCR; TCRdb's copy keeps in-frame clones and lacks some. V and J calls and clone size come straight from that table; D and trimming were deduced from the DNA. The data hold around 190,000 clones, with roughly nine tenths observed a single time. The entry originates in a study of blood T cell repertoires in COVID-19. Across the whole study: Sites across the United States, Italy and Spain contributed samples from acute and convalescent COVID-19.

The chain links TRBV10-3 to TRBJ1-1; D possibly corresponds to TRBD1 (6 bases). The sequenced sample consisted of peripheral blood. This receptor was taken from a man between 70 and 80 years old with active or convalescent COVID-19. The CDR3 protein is CAISLTGNTEAFF. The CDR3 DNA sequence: TGTGCCATCAGTCTGACAGGGAACACTGAAGCTTTCTTT.